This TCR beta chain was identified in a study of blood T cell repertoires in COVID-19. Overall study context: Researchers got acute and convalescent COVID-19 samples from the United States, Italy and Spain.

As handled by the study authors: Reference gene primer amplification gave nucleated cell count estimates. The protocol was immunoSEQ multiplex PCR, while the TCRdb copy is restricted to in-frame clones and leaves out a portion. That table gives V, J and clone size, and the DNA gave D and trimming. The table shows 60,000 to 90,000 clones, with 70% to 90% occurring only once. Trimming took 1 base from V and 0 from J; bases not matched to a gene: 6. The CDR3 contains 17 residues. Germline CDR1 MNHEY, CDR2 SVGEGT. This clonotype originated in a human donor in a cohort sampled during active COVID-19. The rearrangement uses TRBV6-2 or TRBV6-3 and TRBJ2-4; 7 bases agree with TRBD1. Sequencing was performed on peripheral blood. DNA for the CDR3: TGTGCCAGCAGTTACTTAAGACAGGGCCTAGCCAAAAACATTCAGTACTTC. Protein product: CASSYLRQGLAKNIQYF.